The 10 T cell receptor beta chains below all came from one sample that was sequenced in a study of CD8 T cells in Susac syndrome. An amount of RNA that ranged from about 0.45 to 1 ug was reverse transcribed with random hexamers. TCRdb used MiXCR to reprocess the immunoSEQ multiplex PCR reads, holding one entry per CDR3 protein. This table has about 210,000 distinct CDR3 sequences, approximately 95% appearing once. Material for sequencing was CD4+ T cells from PBMCs. The receptors come from a human donor in good health.

This clonotype was found once. One end of the junction is discordant with germline, which a read error may explain. This chain connects TRBV3-1 to TRBJ1-3, with no clear D. This CDR3 comprises 13 residues. Per the germline V gene, CDR1 is LGHDT and CDR2 is YNNKEL (reference sequence). CDR3 sequence (DNA): TGTGCCAGCAGCCAGAACTCTGAAAACACCATATATTTT. Its translation: CASSQNSENTIYF. Together with reference TRBV3-1 and TRBJ1-3, the CDR3 gives the full variable domain: DTAVSQTPKYLVTQMGNDKSIKCEQNLGHDTMYWYKQDSKKFLKIMFSYNNKELIINETVPNRFSPKSPDKAHLNLHINSLELGDSAVYFCASSQNSENTIYFGEGSWLTVV.

The CDR3 coding sequence is TGTGCCTGGAGTGGACTAGCGGGGGCAGATACGCAGTATTTT. Amino acid sequence: CAWSGLAGADTQYF. The chain links TRBV30 to TRBJ2-3, with 12 bases identical to TRBD2. V was clipped by 1 base and J by 4 bases; unmatched bases: 0. The germline V gene has CDR1 GTSNPN and CDR2 SVGIG (reference sequence). CDR3 size: 14 residues.

The CDR3 DNA follows: TGTGCCAGCAGCCGCGGACTAGCGGAGACAGATACGCAGTATTTT. This encodes CASSRGLAETDTQYF. V is TRBV3-1 and J is TRBJ2-3; 10 bases are shared with TRBD2. With V trimmed by 4 bases and J by 3 bases, 4 bases remained unmatched. CDR3 size: 15 residues. Per the germline V gene, CDR1 is LGHDT and CDR2 is YNNKEL (reference sequence).

Details on this clonotype: Germline and junction disagree at one end, which may indicate a read error. The chain has TRBV2 and TRBJ2-3; 7 bases are a match to TRBD1. The CDR3 covers 16 residues. Germline-derived CDR1 and CDR2 are SNHLY and FYNNEI. DNA of the CDR3: TGTGCCAGCACTGAACCCGGGACAGCGTACACAGATACGCAGTATTTT. As protein: CASTEPGTAYTDTQYF.

The chain couples TRBV10-3 to TRBJ2-1; 12 bases are a match to TRBD2. Germline CDR1 reads ENHRY; CDR2 reads SYGVKD. With V trimmed by 4 bases and J by 0 bases, 10 bases remained unmatched. The CDR3 is 19 amino acids. CDR3 in amino acids: CAISGLTSGGVRSYNEQFF. CDR3 nucleotides: TGTGCCATCAGTGGGTTGACTAGCGGGGGAGTTCGCTCCTACAATGAGCAGTTCTTC.

The chain links TRBV19 to TRBJ1-3; D gene ambiguous. The CDR3 totals 16 residues. Germline lookup yields CDR1 LNHDA and CDR2 SQIVND (reference sequence). Trimming shortened V by 2 bases and J by 1 base, and 12 bases separated the two germline ends. CDR3 loop: CASSITVGLSGNTIYF. DNA for the CDR3: TGTGCCAGTAGTATAACAGTCGGGCTGTCTGGAAACACCATATATTTT. Supplemented by reference TRBV19 and TRBJ1-3, the full variable domain reads DGGITQSPKYLFRKEGQNVTLSCEQNLNHDAMYWYRQDPGQGLRLIYYSQIVNDFQKGDIAEGYSVSREKKESFPLTVTSAQKNPTAFYLCASSITVGLSGNTIYFGEGSWLTVV.

The chain employs TRBV5-6 and TRBJ2-7; the D is unclear. The CDR3 spans 13 residues. The V and J ends lost 0 bases and 6 bases respectively, with 10 bases between them. Germline CDR1 SGHDT, CDR2 YYEEEE. CDR3: CASSLALVSEQYV. The CDR3 DNA follows: TGTGCCAGCAGCTTGGCTCTGGTCTCCGAGCAGTACGTC.

The chain recombines TRBV10-3 with TRBJ2-6; 8 bases align to TRBD2. CDR1 ENHRY and CDR2 SYGVKD come from the germline V gene. The length of the CDR3 is 17 residues. V shed 5 bases and J 0 bases; nucleotides not matched to a gene: 6. In DNA, the CDR3 is TGTGCCATCAGTTATTCTAGCGGGCGCTCTGGGGCCAACGTCCTGACTTTC. Translated: CAISYSSGRSGANVLTF.

The rearrangement links TRBV28 to TRBJ2-3; no definite D call. The CDR3 runs 13 residues. Germline values: CDR1 MDHEN, CDR2 SYDVKM. The V gene lost 4 bases and the J gene lost 2 bases, with 7 bases spanning the gap. CDR3 nucleotide sequence: TGTGCCAGCAGTTCTTATAACACAGATACGCAGTATTTT. Its protein is CASSSYNTDTQYF.

This chain connects TRBV6-1 to TRBJ1-4; D perhaps matches TRBD1 (6 bases). The CDR3 has 18 residues. Germline assignment: CDR1 MNHNS and CDR2 SASEGT. Trimming took off 5 bases at V and 0 bases at J, with 19 bases between the two ends. The DNA for the CDR3 is TGTGCCAGCAGTCTCCACCCAGGGGCGACAGCAACTAATGAAAAACTGTTTTTT. Amino acid sequence: CASSLHPGATATNEKLFF.